The rows below give T cell receptor beta chains drawn from one sample of a study of beta chain features in type 1 diabetes. The data were produced by immunoSEQ multiplex PCR, yet TCRdb's version contains in-frame clones alone and is incomplete. The table has some 660,000 clones, more than 12% seen once. Sequencing used naive CD4+ T cells from blood. The receptors originated from a man younger than 30 with type 1 diabetes. Each CDR3 is given without its conserved first and last residue. Each record gives: V gene, CDR3 protein.

TRBV9,ASSVQGPDSGNTIY
TRBV11-2,ASSLKAGLRGGPMDEQF
TRBV5-1,ASSSRDRQETQY
TRBV30,AWRVRLREQY
TRBV4-3,ASSQGVRTYTGELF
TRBV18,ASSPDTSDTQY
TRBV5-6,ASSLGITEKLF
TRBV28,ASASSVTEAF
TRBV6-6,ASSYRREKKTEQY
TRBV4-2,ASSQTGTYEQY
TRBV2,ASSERGSGEKLF
TRBV6-5,ASSYSPSGGADEQY
TRBV7-9,ASTSYWMDTEAF
TRBV30,AWRAGGGREKLF
TRBV5-8,ASSSEGYGYT
TRBV18,ASSPVTQSRGEAF
TRBV6-4,ASSLRRGSTDTQY
TRBV6-5,ASSYPPGETQY
TRBV7-6,AGPGLGNEQF
TRBV7-2,ASSLNRGDEKLF
TRBV5-1,ASSRGDPPSSYEQY
TRBV30,ASPEGSGNTIY
TRBV5-1,ASSLAGAPSNYGYT
TRBV6-5,ASSSRQQGNEQF
TRBV2,ASSGPRTSGPGFEETQY
TRBV29-1,SVVSGVSNTEAF
TRBV28,ASSSGDLNTEAF
TRBV29-1,SVEYGEAF
TRBV6-5,ASSLLGGQPQH
TRBV7-2,ASSLAVSGGAREQF
TRBV30,AWSSLREGNEKLF
TRBV28,ASREASGRAGELF
TRBV5-4,ASSLGRPTTNEKLF
TRBV30,ALPHSGYGYT
TRBV9,ASSLTSGDQETQY
TRBV6-5,ASSATSGRSAEQF
TRBV7-8,ASSPRAGTSTEAF
TRBV29-1,SVASGVLDEKLF
TRBV28,ASSSHGTGSGANVLT
TRBV9,ASTRDSGSYNEQF
TRBV30,AWSTGISYEQY